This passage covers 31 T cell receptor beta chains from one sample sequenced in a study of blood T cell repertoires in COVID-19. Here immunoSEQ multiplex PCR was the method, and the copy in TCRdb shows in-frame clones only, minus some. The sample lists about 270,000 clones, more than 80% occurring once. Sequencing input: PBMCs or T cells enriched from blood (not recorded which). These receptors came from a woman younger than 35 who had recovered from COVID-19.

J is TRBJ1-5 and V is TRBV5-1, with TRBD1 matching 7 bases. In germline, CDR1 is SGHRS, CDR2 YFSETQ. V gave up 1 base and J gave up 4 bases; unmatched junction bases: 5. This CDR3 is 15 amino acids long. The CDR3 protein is CASSLTGVENQPQHF. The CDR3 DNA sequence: TGCGCCAGCAGCTTGACAGGGGTAGAGAATCAGCCCCAGCATTTT.

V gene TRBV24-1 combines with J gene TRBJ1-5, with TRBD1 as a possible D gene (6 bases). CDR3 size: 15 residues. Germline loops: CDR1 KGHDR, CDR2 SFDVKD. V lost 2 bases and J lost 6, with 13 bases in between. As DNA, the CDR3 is TGTGCCACCAGTGATTCGACAGGAAGGGGTCAGCCCCAGCATTTT. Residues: CATSDSTGRGQPQHF.

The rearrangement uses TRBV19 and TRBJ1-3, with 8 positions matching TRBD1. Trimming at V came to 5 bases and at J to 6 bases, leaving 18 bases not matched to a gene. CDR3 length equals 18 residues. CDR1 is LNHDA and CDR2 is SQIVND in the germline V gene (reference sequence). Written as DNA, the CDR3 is TGTGCCAGTAGTTTCAGAATTTACCCAGGGGGCAAAGAAAACACCATATATTTT. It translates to CASSFRIYPGGKENTIYF.

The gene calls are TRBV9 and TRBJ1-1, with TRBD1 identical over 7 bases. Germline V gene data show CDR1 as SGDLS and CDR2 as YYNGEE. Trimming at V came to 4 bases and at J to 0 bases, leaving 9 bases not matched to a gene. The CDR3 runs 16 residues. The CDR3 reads CASSPAGGWMNTEAFF. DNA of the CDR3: TGTGCCAGCAGCCCCGCAGGGGGTTGGATGAACACTGAAGCTTTCTTT.

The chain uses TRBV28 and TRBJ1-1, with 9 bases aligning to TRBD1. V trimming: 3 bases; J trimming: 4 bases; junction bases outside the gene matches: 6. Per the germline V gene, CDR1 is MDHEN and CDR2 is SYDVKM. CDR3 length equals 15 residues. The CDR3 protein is CASSFAGTGFTEAFF. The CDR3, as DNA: TGTGCCAGCAGTTTTGCCGGGACAGGGTTCACTGAAGCTTTCTTT.

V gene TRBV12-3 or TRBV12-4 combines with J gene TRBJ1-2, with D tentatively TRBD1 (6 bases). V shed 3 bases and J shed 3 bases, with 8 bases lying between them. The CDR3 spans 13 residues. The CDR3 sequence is CASSLPGDYGYTF. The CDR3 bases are TGTGCCAGCAGTTTGCCAGGGGACTATGGCTACACCTTC.

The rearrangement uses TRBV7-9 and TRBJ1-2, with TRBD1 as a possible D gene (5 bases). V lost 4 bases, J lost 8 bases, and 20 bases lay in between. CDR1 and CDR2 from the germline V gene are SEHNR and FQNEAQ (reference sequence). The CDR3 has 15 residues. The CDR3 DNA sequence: TGTGCCAGCAGCTCTACCGGGGGGTTGAGTCGGGGCTACACCTTC. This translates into CASSSTGGLSRGYTF.

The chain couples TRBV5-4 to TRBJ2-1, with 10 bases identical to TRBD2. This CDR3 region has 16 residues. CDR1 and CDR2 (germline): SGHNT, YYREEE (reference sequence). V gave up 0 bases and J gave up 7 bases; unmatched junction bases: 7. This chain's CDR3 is CASSLVRASGGNEQFF. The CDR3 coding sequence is TGTGCCAGCAGCTTGGTACGTGCTAGCGGGGGTAATGAGCAGTTCTTC.

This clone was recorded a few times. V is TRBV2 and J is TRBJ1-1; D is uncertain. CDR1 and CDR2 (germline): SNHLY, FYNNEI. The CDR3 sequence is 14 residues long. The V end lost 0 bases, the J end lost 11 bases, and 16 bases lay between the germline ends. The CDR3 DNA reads TGTGCCAGCAGTGAAGCGCTTTGGGCCAGGTGGGCTTTCTTT. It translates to CASSEALWARWAFF. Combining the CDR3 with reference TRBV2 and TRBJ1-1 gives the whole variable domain EPEVTQTPSHQVTQMGQEVILRCVPISNHLYFYWYRQILGQKVEFLVSFYNNEISEKSEIFDDQFSVERPDGSNFTLKIRSTKLEDSAMYFCASSEALWARWAFFGQGTRLTVV.

This CDR3 reads CASSPGLGNTIYF. The CDR3 DNA sequence: TGTGCCAGCTCACCAGGCCTGGGAAACACCATATATTTT. The chain joins TRBV18 to TRBJ1-3; D remains ambiguous. Germline V CDR1 and CDR2: KGHSH, LQKENI. The length of the CDR3 is 13 residues. The V end lost 2 bases, the J end lost 4 bases, and 6 bases lay between the germline ends.

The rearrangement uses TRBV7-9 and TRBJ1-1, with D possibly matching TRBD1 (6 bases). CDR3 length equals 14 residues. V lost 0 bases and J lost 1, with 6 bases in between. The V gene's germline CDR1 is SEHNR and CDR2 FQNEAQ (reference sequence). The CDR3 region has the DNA TGTGCCAGCAGCTTAGCACAGGGGAACACTGAAGCTTTCTTT. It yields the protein CASSLAQGNTEAFF.

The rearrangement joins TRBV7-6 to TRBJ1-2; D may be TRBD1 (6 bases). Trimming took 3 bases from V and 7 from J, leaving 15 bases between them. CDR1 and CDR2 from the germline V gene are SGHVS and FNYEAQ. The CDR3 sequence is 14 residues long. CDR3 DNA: TGTGCCAGCAGCTTGTCGGTACGGGGGGCTGGCTACACCTTC. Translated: CASSLSVRGAGYTF.

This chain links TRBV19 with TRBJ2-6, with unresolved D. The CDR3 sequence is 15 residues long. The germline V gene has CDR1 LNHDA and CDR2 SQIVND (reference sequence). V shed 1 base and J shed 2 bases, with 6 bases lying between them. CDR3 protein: CASSIVRTGANVLTF. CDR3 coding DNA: TGTGCCAGTAGTATAGTTAGAACTGGGGCCAACGTCCTGACTTTC.

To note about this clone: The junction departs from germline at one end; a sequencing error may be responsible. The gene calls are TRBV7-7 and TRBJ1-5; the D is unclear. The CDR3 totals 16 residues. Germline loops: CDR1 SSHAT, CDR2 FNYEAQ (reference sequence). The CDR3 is CASSLALGRKNQPQHF. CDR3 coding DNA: TGTGCTAGCAGCTTAGCCTTGGGGAGAAAGAATCAGCCCCAGCATTTT.

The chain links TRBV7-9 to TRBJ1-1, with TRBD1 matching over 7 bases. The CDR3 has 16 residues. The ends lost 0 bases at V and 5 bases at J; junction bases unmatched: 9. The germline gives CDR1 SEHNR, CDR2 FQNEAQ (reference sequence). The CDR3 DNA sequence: TGTGCCAGCAGCTTAGCAGGGGGCCGTGGGTTTACTGAAGCTTTCTTT. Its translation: CASSLAGGRGFTEAFF.

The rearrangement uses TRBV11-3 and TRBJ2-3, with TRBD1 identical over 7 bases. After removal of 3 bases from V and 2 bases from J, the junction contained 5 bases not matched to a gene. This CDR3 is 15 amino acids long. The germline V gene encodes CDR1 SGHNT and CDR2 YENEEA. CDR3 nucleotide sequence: TGTGCCAGCAGCTTCTCCGGGACAGCCACAGATACGCAGTATTTT. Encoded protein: CASSFSGTATDTQYF.

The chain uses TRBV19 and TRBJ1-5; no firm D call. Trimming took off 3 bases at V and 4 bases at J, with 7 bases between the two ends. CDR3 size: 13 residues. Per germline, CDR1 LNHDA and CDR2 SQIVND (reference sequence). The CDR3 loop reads CASSIRENQPQHF. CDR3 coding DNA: TGTGCCAGTAGTATCCGGGAGAATCAGCCCCAGCATTTT. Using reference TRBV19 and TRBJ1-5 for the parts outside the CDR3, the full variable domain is DGGITQSPKYLFRKEGQNVTLSCEQNLNHDAMYWYRQDPGQGLRLIYYSQIVNDFQKGDIAEGYSVSREKKESFPLTVTSAQKNPTAFYLCASSIRENQPQHFGDGTRLSIL.

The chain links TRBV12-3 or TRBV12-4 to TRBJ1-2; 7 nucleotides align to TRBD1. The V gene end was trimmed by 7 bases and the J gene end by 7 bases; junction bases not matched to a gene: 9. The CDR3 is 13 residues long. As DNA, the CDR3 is TGTGCCAGCACCCCGACAGGGTCGGGTGGCTACACCTTC. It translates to CASTPTGSGGYTF.

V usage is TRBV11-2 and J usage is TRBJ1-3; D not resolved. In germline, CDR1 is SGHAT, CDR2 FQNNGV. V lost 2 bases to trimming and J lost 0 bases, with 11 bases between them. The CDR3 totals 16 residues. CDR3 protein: CASSLFIGDSGNTIYF. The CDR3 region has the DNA TGTGCCAGCAGCTTATTTATCGGGGACTCTGGAAACACCATATATTTT.

This chain's CDR3 is CATSDLRSSQETQYF. CDR3 DNA: TGTGCCACCAGTGATTTGCGGAGTTCGCAGGAGACCCAGTACTTC. The V call is TRBV24-1, the J call TRBJ2-5; D is undetermined. In germline, CDR1 is KGHDR, CDR2 SFDVKD. The V end lost 0 bases, the J end lost 5 bases, and 12 bases lay between the germline ends. The CDR3 contains 15 residues.

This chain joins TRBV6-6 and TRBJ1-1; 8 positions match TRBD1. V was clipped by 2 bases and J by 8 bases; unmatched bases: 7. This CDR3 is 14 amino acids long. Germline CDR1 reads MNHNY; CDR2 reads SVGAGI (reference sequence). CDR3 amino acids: CASSYRTGRLEAFF. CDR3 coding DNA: TGTGCCAGCAGTTACAGGACAGGGCGGTTGGAAGCTTTCTTT.

The CDR3 sequence is CASSQARTGGSYEQYF. For the CDR3, the DNA is TGTGCCAGCAGCCAAGCCCGGACAGGGGGCTCCTACGAGCAGTACTTC. The rearrangement uses TRBV3-1 (or the pseudogene TRBV3-2) and TRBJ2-7; TRBD1 aligns across 10 bases. CDR1 and CDR2 (germline): LGHDT, YNNKEL (reference sequence). This CDR3 comprises 16 residues. Germline trimming cut 1 base from V and 0 bases from J; bases unmatched to any gene: 3.

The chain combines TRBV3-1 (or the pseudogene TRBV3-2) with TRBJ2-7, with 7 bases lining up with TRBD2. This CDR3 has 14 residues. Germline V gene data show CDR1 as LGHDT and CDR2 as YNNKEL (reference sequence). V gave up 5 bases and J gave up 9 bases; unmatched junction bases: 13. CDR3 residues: CASSGRDYLRGQYF. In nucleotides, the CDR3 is TGTGCCAGCAGCGGCCGGGACTACCTACGAGGGCAGTACTTC.

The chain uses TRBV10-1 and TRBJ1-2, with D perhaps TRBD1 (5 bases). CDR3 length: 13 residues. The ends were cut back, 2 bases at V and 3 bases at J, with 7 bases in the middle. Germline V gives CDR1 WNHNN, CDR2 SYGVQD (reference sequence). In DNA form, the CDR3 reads TGCGCCAGCAGTGAGCGCAGGGACTATGGCTACACCTTC. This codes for CASSERRDYGYTF.

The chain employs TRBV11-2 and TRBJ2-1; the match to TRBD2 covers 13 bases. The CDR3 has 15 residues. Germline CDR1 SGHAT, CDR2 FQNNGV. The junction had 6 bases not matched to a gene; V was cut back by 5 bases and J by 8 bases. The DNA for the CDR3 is TGTGCCAGCAGCCCCTGGACTAGCGGGGGACATGAGCAGTTCTTC. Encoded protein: CASSPWTSGGHEQFF.

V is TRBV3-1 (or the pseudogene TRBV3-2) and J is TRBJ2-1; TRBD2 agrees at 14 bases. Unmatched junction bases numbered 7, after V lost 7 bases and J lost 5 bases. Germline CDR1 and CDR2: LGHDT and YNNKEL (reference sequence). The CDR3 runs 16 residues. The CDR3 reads CASTPLGLAGDNEQFF. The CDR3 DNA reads TGTGCCAGCACCCCGCTGGGACTAGCGGGGGACAATGAGCAGTTCTTC.

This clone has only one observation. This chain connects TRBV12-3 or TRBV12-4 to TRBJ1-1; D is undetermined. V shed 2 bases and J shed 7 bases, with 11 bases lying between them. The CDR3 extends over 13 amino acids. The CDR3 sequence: CASSLNGVNEAFF. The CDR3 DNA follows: TGTGCCAGCAGTTTAAACGGGGTCAATGAAGCTTTCTTT.

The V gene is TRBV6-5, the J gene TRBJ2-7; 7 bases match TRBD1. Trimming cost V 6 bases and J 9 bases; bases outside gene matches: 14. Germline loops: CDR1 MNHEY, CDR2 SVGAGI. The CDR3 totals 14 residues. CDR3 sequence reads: CASRDREAFSRQYF. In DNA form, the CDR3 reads TGTGCCAGCAGAGACAGGGAAGCCTTTTCTAGGCAGTACTTC.

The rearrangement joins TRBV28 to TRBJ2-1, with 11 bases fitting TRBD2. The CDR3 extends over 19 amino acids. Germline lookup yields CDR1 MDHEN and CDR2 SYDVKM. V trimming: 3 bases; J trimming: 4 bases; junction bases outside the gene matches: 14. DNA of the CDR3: TGTGCCAGCAGTTTGATCGATCTGTCTAGCGGGGGGTCTTACAATGAGCAGTTCTTC. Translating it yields CASSLIDLSSGGSYNEQFF.

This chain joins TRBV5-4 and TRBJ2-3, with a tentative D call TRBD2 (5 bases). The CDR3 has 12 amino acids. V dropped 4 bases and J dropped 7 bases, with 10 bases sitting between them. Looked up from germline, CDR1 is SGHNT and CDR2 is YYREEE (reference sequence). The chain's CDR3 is CASSQDFYTQYF. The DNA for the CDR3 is TGTGCCAGCAGCCAGGACTTCTATACGCAGTATTTT.

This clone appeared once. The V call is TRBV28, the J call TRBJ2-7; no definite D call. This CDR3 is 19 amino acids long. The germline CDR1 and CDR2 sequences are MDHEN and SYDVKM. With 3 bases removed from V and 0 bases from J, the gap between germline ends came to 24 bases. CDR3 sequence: CASSFIVSLVPTGSYEQYF. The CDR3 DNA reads TGTGCCAGCAGTTTTATTGTAAGTCTGGTCCCAACGGGCTCCTACGAGCAGTACTTC. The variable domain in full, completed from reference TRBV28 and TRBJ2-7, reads DVKVTQSSRYLVKRTGEKVFLECVQDMDHENMFWYRQDPGLGLRLIYFSYDVKMKEKGDIPEGYSVSREKKERFSLILESASTNQTSMYLCASSFIVSLVPTGSYEQYFGPGTRLTVT.